These T cell receptor beta chains were read from a single sample in a study of cytomegalovirus exposure and HLA in healthy donors. TCRdb's copy holds only in-frame clones and misses some; the assay was immunoSEQ multiplex PCR. The sample has about 140,000 clones; roughly 80% are singletons. Sequencing input: PBMCs. The receptors stem from a woman aged 50 to 65 in good health and CMV-seropositive. The CDR3 runs from the conserved cysteine through the conserved F or W. D genes are given only for firm matches. Not every row has a clone size; where given, it reads once, few, many or a size class.

TRBJ1-2	.	TRBV10-3	.	CAISESNGAYGYTF	TGTGCCATCAGTGAGTCGAATGGAGCCTATGGCTACACCTTC
TRBJ1-1	.	TRBV7-9	few	CASSLANQGEAFF	TGTGCCAGCAGCTTAGCTAACCAGGGGGAAGCTTTCTTT
TRBJ2-7	TRBD1	TRBV2	.	CASRRDSSYEQYF	TGTGCCAGCAGGAGGGACAGCTCCTACGAGCAGTACTTC
TRBJ2-1	TRBD2	TRBV15	.	CATSHGGYSYNEQFF	TGTGCCACCAGCCACGGGGGGTACTCCTACAATGAGCAGTTCTTC
TRBJ2-7	.	TRBV6-5	.	CASSYRVGAFYEQYF	TGTGCCAGCAGCTACAGGGTAGGGGCCTTCTACGAGCAGTACTTC
TRBJ2-7	TRBD1	TRBV2	.	CAGQRGTGGREQYF	TGTGCGGGGCAGCGTGGGACAGGGGGCCGGGAGCAGTACTTC
TRBJ2-7	TRBD1	TRBV5-4	.	CASSPGTGASYEQYF	TGTGCCAGCAGCCCAGGGACAGGGGCGTCCTACGAGCAGTACTTC
TRBJ1-1	.	TRBV28	.	CASSLRAGRAANTEAFF	TGTGCCAGCAGTTTACGGGCAGGGAGGGCCGCGAACACTGAAGCTTTCTTT
TRBJ2-7	.	TRBV5-1	.	CASSVSGQNYEQYF	TGCGCCAGCAGTGTGAGTGGACAGAACTACGAGCAGTACTTC
TRBJ2-7	.	TRBV6-1	.	CASTFTGTYEQYF	TGTGCCAGCACCTTTACAGGAACCTACGAGCAGTACTTC
TRBJ1-1	TRBD1	TRBV2	.	CASRTGGTEAFF	TGTGCCAGCAGGACAGGGGGCACTGAAGCTTTCTTT
TRBJ1-2	TRBD1	TRBV29-1	once	CSVQIQGQDNYGYTF	TGCAGCGTTCAAATCCAAGGACAGGATAACTATGGCTACACCTTC
TRBJ1-2	.	TRBV5-1	.	CASSLGAAASPSLRGYTF	TGCGCCAGCAGCTTGGGTGCCGCGGCCAGCCCCTCTCTGCGAGGCTACACCTTC
TRBJ2-5	TRBD2	TRBV27	.	CASSLLTWGIAGDETQYF	TGTGCCAGCAGTTTATTAACGTGGGGGATAGCGGGGGACGAGACCCAGTACTTC
TRBJ2-5	.	TRBV4-1	.	CASSALERDQETQYF	.
TRBJ1-2	.	TRBV19	.	CASSPDRGVSGYTF	TGTGCCAGTAGTCCGGACCGGGGGGTCTCCGGCTACACCTTC
TRBJ2-7	TRBD2	TRBV7-3	.	CASSYSGGPKGYEQYF	TGTGCCAGCAGTTATAGCGGGGGCCCAAAAGGCTACGAGCAGTACTTC
TRBJ2-3	TRBD2	TRBV5-1	.	CASGTSGGHTQYF	TGCGCCAGCGGGACTAGCGGGGGCCATACGCAGTATTTT
TRBJ2-1	.	TRBV12-5	.	CASGLVKHDSPNEQFF	TGTGCTAGTGGTTTGGTAAAACACGACAGCCCCAATGAGCAGTTCTTC